This T cell receptor beta chain derives from a study of T cells in localized non-small cell lung cancer (dated by TCRdb to 2020 to 2021). Notes on the research overall: The study examined T cell repertoires in approximately 240 patients with early-stage NSCLC and compared tumors with uninvolved tumor-adjacent lungs. The cohort was made up of around 220 treatment-naive NSCLC patients whose localized lung tumors had been resected. The mean age of the NSCLC patients was around 67 years, with 130 or so men and around 99 women. What the work shows at the level of the full study, not this receptor alone: Uninvolved tumor-adjacent lung showed the highest T cell clonality, higher than tumor, which suggests more focused antigenic responses in the uninvolved tumor-adjacent lung. A median of roughly 60 of the top 100 tumor clones were detected in paired uninvolved adjacent lung, and around 30 of these tumor clones were also found among the top 100 clones of the paired uninvolved adjacent lung. Multi-region tumor sequencing was not performed, so intratumor heterogeneity could not be excluded. Because the study design was exploratory, TCR variables were selected using unadjusted p-values without false-discovery rate correction. Longer overall survival was associated with higher blood T cell density, whereas shorter survival was associated with higher adjacent-lung clonality.

The CDR3, cysteine through phenylalanine, is 17 amino acids long. The only DNA kept is the CDR3, 51 bases in frame from the first base. Trimming takes 6 bases from V and 1 base from J, and the germline ends sit 21 bases apart. CDR1 SGHDN and CDR2 FVKESK are derived from the germline V gene. Note on this clone: Its antigen remains undetermined. Base qualities are missing; no much larger clone stands one base away.

The immunoSEQ Assay was used to sequence TCR beta CDR3 regions from DNA. On the study's bioinformatics: T cell density was computed as TCR beta template counts normalized to usable DNA estimated by amplifying housekeeping genes. The preseqR package was used to estimate richness by extrapolating to 400,000 templates for PBMC samples and to 120,000 templates for tissue samples. Clonality was taken to be one minus Pielou's evenness. To identify tissue-enriched TCRs, differential abundance testing was run on productive amino-acid clonotypes with a minimum total count of 5 and an alpha of 0.1. The Jaccard Index and the Morisita Overlap Index were used to measure repertoire overlap between compartments. GLIPH grouped TCR beta CDR3s together with public tetramer-defined viral CDR3s, and a viral motif had to include at least three viral sequences and also show V-gene enrichment. In its TCRdb copy, this immuneACCESS table keeps in-frame sequences only and misses some clones. Where compared with another copy, unresolved V genes explain less than half of these, and the others have no known cause. V, J and clone size derive from that table, while D and trimming were established from the DNA sequence. This sample is represented by over 20,000 clones; 70% to 90% of them were singletons. About 5.3% of the sample goes to the ten largest clones.

At diagnosis, peripheral blood, uninvolved tumor-adjacent lung and tumor were collected and were preserved as a mix of fresh-frozen and FFPE material. For TCR repertoire profiling, the blood samples were analyzed as peripheral blood mononuclear cells. The V gene is TRBV14 and the J gene is TRBJ1-1; TRBD1 is a possible D gene, resting on 6 matching bases. The material sequenced was peripheral blood, taken before any cancer treatment. The receptor was derived from a male donor at least 60 years old with stage II squamous cell lung carcinoma. The CDR3 is CASRDLSQGPKNTEAFF. The nucleotide sequence reads as follows: TGTGCCAGCAGGGATTTGAGTCAGGGGCCCAAGAACACTGAAGCTTTCTTT.